The entry that follows covers one TCR beta chain sequence. This sample is drawn from a study of blood T cell repertoires in COVID-19. Study-level information: Samples came from the United States, Italy and Spain, spanning acute and convalescent COVID-19. Sample material is recorded as cDNA or gDNA derived from T cells, B-cell-depleted T cells, or PBMCs.

Per the original data handling: Estimated nucleated cell counts came from reference gene primer amplification. Generated by immunoSEQ multiplex PCR, the TCRdb table keeps only in-frame clones and is missing some. V and J calls and clone size follow that table, whereas D and trimming were derived from the DNA. The table shows 200,000 to 250,000 clones, with around 84% occurring only once. This CDR3 contains 11 residues. V gave up 2 bases and J gave up 5 bases, with 6 bases separating them. Germline V gives CDR1 GTSNPN, CDR2 SVGIG (reference sequence). This TCR derives from a woman aged 55-70 years who had recovered from COVID-19. The specimen sequenced was peripheral blood. This rearrangement joins TRBV30 to TRBJ1-2; D uncertain. CDR3 residues: CAWSLSYGYTF. The CDR3 bases are TGTGCCTGGAGTCTCAGTTATGGCTACACCTTC.